One sample yielded the 26 T cell receptor beta chains listed below, sequenced in a study of T cell repertoires in cytomegalovirus infection. Each CDR3 protein gets one entry after TCRdb re-called the reads with MiXCR. Here the sample spans around 710,000 distinct CDR3 sequences, roughly 28% being singletons. These receptors' antigens are unknown. The sample in question was cultured CD8+ T cells from PBMCs, obtained from culture after CMV antigen stimulation. All receptors derive from a human donor in good health (CMV status not recorded). Some clones in this sample may be carry-over from other donors' samples.

The chain recombines TRBV19 with TRBJ2-2, with a tentative D call TRBD1 (5 bases). Trimming shortened V by 4 bases and J by 4 bases, and 13 bases separated the two germline ends. This CDR3 spans 15 amino acids. The germline V gene encodes CDR1 LNHDA and CDR2 SQIVND (reference sequence). The CDR3 DNA sequence: TGTGCCAGTAGTAGTGACAGTCAGGGCACCGGGGAGCTGTTTTTT. This gives the protein CASSSDSQGTGELFF.

This clonotype came up a few times. DNA of the CDR3: TGTGCCAGCAGCAACGGGACTCTCGGTGGAACCTACGAGCAGTACGTC. This sequence encodes CASSNGTLGGTYEQYV. V gene TRBV6-1 combines with J gene TRBJ2-7, with D possibly matching TRBD2 (6 bases). V shed 6 bases and J shed 2 bases, with 20 bases lying between them. Germline CDR1 and CDR2: MNHNS and SASEGT. The CDR3 contains 16 residues.

This clonotype was counted a few times. The rearrangement uses TRBV15 and TRBJ1-5; D may be TRBD1 (6 bases). This CDR3 spans 17 amino acids. Trimming pared 5 bases from V and 3 bases from J, leaving 20 bases between. Germline V gene sequence: CDR1 LNHNV, CDR2 YYDKDF (reference sequence). DNA for the CDR3: TGTGCCACCAGCCCTCGGGGGCAGGGGTTCCACAATCAGCCCCAGCATTTT. Protein sequence: CATSPRGQGFHNQPQHF.

There are a few counts of this clonotype. The rearrangement uses TRBV7-8 and TRBJ1-2; a possible D gene is TRBD1 (5 bases). Germline V gene data show CDR1 as SGHVS and CDR2 as FQNEAQ. V was cut by 2 bases and J by 5 bases, with 21 bases left in between. CDR3 length: 17 residues. The CDR3 loop reads CASSLNVGQGRLYGYTF. In DNA, the CDR3 is TGTGCCAGCAGCTTAAATGTTGGGCAGGGTCGTTTATATGGCTACACCTTC.

The chain couples TRBV6-6 to TRBJ2-7; D may be TRBD2 (5 bases). The CDR3 is made up of 18 amino acids. Germline lookup yields CDR1 MNHNY and CDR2 SVGAGI (reference sequence). V was pared by 0 bases and J by 4 bases, with 22 bases between. CDR3 DNA sequence: TGTGCCAGCAGTTACTCGAAGGCGGGCACAGAATATTATTACGAGCAGTACGTC. Its translation: CASSYSKAGTEYYYEQYV.

This clonotype was detected ten times or more. The J gene is TRBJ2-3, the V gene TRBV4-2, with D maybe TRBD1 (5 bases). The CDR3 spans 13 residues. V lost 0 bases and J 4 bases, leaving 5 bases between the germline ends. The germline CDR1 and CDR2 sequences are LGHNA and YNFKEQ. The CDR3 region has the DNA TGTGCCAGCAGCCAAGAAGGGGCAGATACGCAGTATTTT. Translating gives CASSQEGADTQYF.

This clonotype was observed at least ten times. V usage is TRBV2 and J usage is TRBJ2-5; the match to TRBD2 covers 11 bases. The CDR3 extends over 15 amino acids. Trimming removed 4 bases from V and 4 bases from J; junction bases left unmatched: 5. Germline values: CDR1 SNHLY, CDR2 FYNNEI. CDR3 amino acids: CASSGLAGKGETQYF. CDR3 sequence (DNA): TGTGCCAGCAGTGGACTAGCGGGAAAAGGAGAGACCCAGTACTTC.

The V and J genes are TRBV7-6 and TRBJ1-5, with D perhaps matching TRBD1 (6 bases). The germline V gene encodes CDR1 SGHVS and CDR2 FNYEAQ. CDR3 size: 14 residues. V was trimmed by 5 bases and J by 7 bases, leaving 15 bases between them. The CDR3 nucleotides read TGTGCCAGCAGCCCGATTGGCGGGGGCCAGCCCCAGCATTTT. It translates to CASSPIGGGQPQHF.

In this sample, this clonotype turned up many times. The chain joins TRBV7-2 to TRBJ2-3; D is perhaps TRBD1 or TRBD2 (6 bases each). V gave up 5 bases and J gave up 0 bases, with 18 bases separating them. CDR1 is SGHTA and CDR2 is FQGNSA in the germline V gene. The CDR3 runs to 17 residues. This chain's CDR3 is CASSPHGGGTSTDTQYF. In nucleotides, the CDR3 is TGTGCCAGCAGCCCACATGGAGGGGGTACTAGCACAGATACGCAGTATTTT.

The genes are TRBV5-6 and TRBJ1-5, with unresolved D. V was cut by 3 bases and J by 2 bases, with 9 bases left in between. Germline V CDR1 and CDR2: SGHDT, YYEEEE. The CDR3 is 14 amino acids. The CDR3 is CASSWQTGNQPQHF. The CDR3 DNA follows: TGTGCCAGCAGCTGGCAGACGGGCAATCAGCCCCAGCATTTT.

The J gene is TRBJ1-5, the V gene TRBV19, with 9 bases aligning to TRBD1. There are 15 residues in the CDR3. Germline V gene sequence: CDR1 LNHDA, CDR2 SQIVND (reference sequence). The junction had 11 bases not matched to a gene; V was cut back by 7 bases and J by 7 bases. The CDR3 DNA follows: TGTGCCAGTATAAAAGGGGGACAGGGAGACCAGCCCCAGCATTTT. This sequence encodes CASIKGGQGDQPQHF.

About this clonotype itself: As the CDR3 is not closed by the conserved phenylalanine or tryptophan, this likely results from a read error. The V gene is TRBV15, the J gene TRBJ2-3; 9 positions match TRBD2. CDR3 length: 14 residues. V shed 5 bases, J shed 1 base, and the junction held 1 base outside the gene matches. CDR1 and CDR2 (germline): LNHNV, YYDKDF (reference sequence). The CDR3 loop is CATSSSGGTDTQYI. Written as DNA, the CDR3 is TGTGCCACCAGCTCTAGCGGGGGCACAGATACGCAGTATATT.

This clonotype was counted at least ten times. This rearrangement joins TRBV7-6 to TRBJ1-5; D gene uncertain. With 1 base removed from V and 4 bases from J, the gap between germline ends came to 14 bases. This CDR3 has 16 amino acids. The germline V gene has CDR1 SGHVS and CDR2 FNYEAQ. CDR3 in amino acids: CASSLGEASGNQPQHF. The DNA of the CDR3 is TGTGCCAGCAGCTTAGGAGAGGCCTCGGGAAATCAGCCCCAGCATTTT. The full variable domain, in which reference TRBV7-6 and TRBJ1-5 provide the parts outside the CDR3, is GAGVSQSPRYKVTKRGQDVALRCDPISGHVSLYWYRQALGQGPEFLTYFNYEAQQDKSGLPNDRFSAERPEGSISTLTIQRTEQRDSAMYRCASSLGEASGNQPQHFGDGTRLSIL.

V and J are TRBV14 and TRBJ1-6; D ambiguous. This CDR3 has 18 residues. The V gene's germline CDR1 is SGHDN and CDR2 FVKESK. Deletions cut 1 base from V and 8 bases from J, with 21 bases between. CDR3 amino acids: CASSQVGPHTVGYSPLHF. The DNA for the CDR3 is TGTGCCAGCAGCCAAGTCGGACCGCATACAGTGGGTTATTCACCCCTCCACTTT.

This clonotype was found a few times. The J gene is TRBJ2-1, the V gene TRBV10-3; 10 nucleotides agree with TRBD2. V gave up 7 bases and J gave up 0 bases; unmatched junction bases: 15. The CDR3 covers 19 residues. Germline V gene sequence: CDR1 ENHRY, CDR2 SYGVKD. The chain's CDR3 is CAITRTSGDQLSSYNEQFF. CDR3 coding DNA: TGTGCCATCACTCGGACTAGCGGAGATCAATTAAGCTCCTACAATGAGCAGTTCTTC.

The chain is built from TRBV19 and TRBJ1-5, with 7 bases aligning to TRBD1. The germline V gene encodes CDR1 LNHDA and CDR2 SQIVND (reference sequence). Losses at the gene ends were 10 bases for V and 4 bases for J; bases not matched to a gene: 4. There are 12 residues in the CDR3. The DNA of the CDR3 is TGTGCCACCCGGACAGGTAATCAGCCCCAGCATTTT. Its translation: CATRTGNQPQHF.

The chain is built from TRBV4-1 and TRBJ1-5; 8 nucleotides match TRBD1. V trimming: 1 base; J trimming: 3 bases; junction bases outside the gene matches: 2. Per germline, CDR1 MGHRA and CDR2 YSYEKL. The CDR3 has 15 residues. The CDR3 coding sequence is TGCGCCAGCAGCCAAGTGACAGGGGACAATCAGCCCCAGCATTTT. Translation: CASSQVTGDNQPQHF.

The CDR3 loop reads CASSYSLAGTTTFTTDTQYF. Here the CDR3 DNA reads TGTGCCAGCAGTTACTCCCTAGCGGGGACGACTACCTTCACCACAGATACGCAGTATTTT. The chain recombines TRBV6-5 with TRBJ2-3; 9 bases are shared with TRBD2. This CDR3 is 20 amino acids long. V lost 0 bases, J lost 2 bases, and 15 bases stayed unmatched. Germline-derived CDR1 and CDR2 are MNHEY and SVGAGI.

This sequence joins TRBV20-1 and TRBJ2-3; unclear D gene. V dropped 1 base and J dropped 2 bases, with 13 bases sitting between them. There are 15 residues in the CDR3. Germline V lookup: CDR1 DFQATT, CDR2 SNEGSKA (reference sequence). This CDR3 reads CSARGYLGFTDTQYF. In nucleotides, the CDR3 is TGCAGTGCTAGAGGTTACTTGGGATTCACAGATACGCAGTATTTT.

V and J are TRBV28 and TRBJ1-2, with 7 bases identical to TRBD1. Germline V gene data show CDR1 as MDHEN and CDR2 as SYDVKM. V trimming: 3 bases; J trimming: 4 bases; junction bases outside the gene matches: 5. This CDR3 contains 14 residues. CDR3 bases: TGTGCCAGCAGTTTCACAGGGGAGTTCTATGGCTACACCTTC. Translating it yields CASSFTGEFYGYTF.

This clonotype was seen repeatedly, ten times or more. The CDR3 nucleotides read TGTGCCAGCAGCTTACTACCGGTATGGGTTGGCACAGATACGCAGTATTTT. This encodes CASSLLPVWVGTDTQYF. The V and J genes are TRBV7-2 and TRBJ2-3; no definite D call. Trimming took 2 bases from V and 1 from J, leaving 16 bases between them. The CDR3 totals 17 residues. CDR1 and CDR2 (germline): SGHTA, FQGNSA.

This chain joins TRBV7-9 and TRBJ2-2; a possible D gene is TRBD1 (6 bases). Germline V gives CDR1 SEHNR, CDR2 FQNEAQ (reference sequence). This CDR3 is 14 amino acids long. V lost 5 bases to trimming and J lost 3 bases, with 10 bases between them. CDR3 sequence: CASSEHRDTGELFF. The CDR3, as DNA: TGTGCCAGCAGCGAGCACAGGGACACCGGGGAGCTGTTTTTT.

This clonotype was seen a handful of times. This chain joins TRBV5-4 and TRBJ2-1; D possibly uses TRBD1 or TRBD2 (6 bases each). Germline assignment: CDR1 SGHNT and CDR2 YYREEE (reference sequence). The CDR3 sequence is 14 residues long. Between the trimmed V and J ends, which lost 10 bases and 4 bases, there was a span of 18 bases. Here the CDR3 reads CAADERGEYNEQFF. CDR3 coding DNA: TGTGCCGCTGATGAGAGGGGGGAATACAATGAGCAGTTCTTC.

This clonotype has only a few counts. The CDR3, as DNA: TGTGCTAGCCGACCTCGAAGGTTCAAAAACATTCAGTACTTC. This gives the protein CASRPRRFKNIQYF. V is TRBV7-7 and J is TRBJ2-4; no definite D call. Germline V lookup: CDR1 SSHAT, CDR2 FNYEAQ (reference sequence). The CDR3 is 14 residues long. Based on the CDR3 plus reference TRBV7-7 and TRBJ2-4, the full variable domain is GAGVSQSPRYKVTKRGQDVTLRCDPISSHATLYWYQQALGQGPEFLTYFNYEAQPDKSGLPSDRFSAERPEGSISTLTIQRTEQRDSAMYRCASRPRRFKNIQYFGAGTRLSVL.

This clonotype was seen once. The V call is TRBV4-1, the J call TRBJ2-1; D unresolved. Looked up from germline, CDR1 is MGHRA and CDR2 is YSYEKL. V was shortened by 3 bases and J by 4 bases, with 16 bases between the two germline ends. This CDR3 is built from 16 residues. As DNA, the CDR3 is TGCGCCAGCAGCCAGACGGTAACGGACCGATACAATGAGCAGTTCTTC. This gives the protein CASSQTVTDRYNEQFF.

The rearrangement joins TRBV5-5 to TRBJ1-1; D is perhaps TRBD1 (5 bases). The CDR3 is made up of 15 amino acids. V lost 4 bases and J lost 5, with 18 bases in between. CDR1 is SGHKS, CDR2 YYEKEE, per germline (reference sequence). The CDR3: CASSPGDFPETEAFF. The CDR3, as DNA: TGTGCCAGCAGCCCGGGGGACTTTCCGGAAACTGAAGCTTTCTTT.